These 10 T cell receptor beta chains were all obtained from the same sample, sequenced in a study of early T cells in non-severe SARS-CoV-2 infection. TCRdb reanalysed the 5' RACE reads using MiXCR and keeps one entry per CDR3 protein. The table lists some 77,000 distinct CDR3 sequences, 13% of them singletons. Sequences were obtained from whole blood. The receptor set was obtained from an adult who was a healthcare worker with PCR-confirmed SARS-CoV-2 infection or an uninfected control (not recorded which).

As for this clonotype: It may be a read error: a sequence one base away is much more abundant. V gene TRBV13 combines with J gene TRBJ1-2; 8 bases agree with TRBD1. The CDR3 totals 13 residues. The germline V gene encodes CDR1 PRHDT and CDR2 FYEKMQ (reference sequence). The CDR3 loop is CASSPETGDGCTF. The CDR3 DNA follows: TGTGCCAGCAGCCCAGAGACAGGGGATGGCTGCACCTTC.

V is TRBV7-2 and J is TRBJ2-1, with a possible D match to TRBD1 (5 bases). CDR1 and CDR2 from the germline V gene are SGHTA and FQGNSA. The length of the CDR3 is 13 residues. The V and J ends lost 1 base and 9 bases respectively, with 10 bases between them. The CDR3 DNA reads TGTGCCAGCAGCTTAGGGGGCAACCCTGAGCAGTTCTTC. Its translation is CASSLGGNPEQFF.

The rearrangement joins TRBV2 to TRBJ2-7; D call uncertain. Trimming removed 0 bases at V and 6 bases at J, with 12 bases between. The V gene's germline CDR1 is SNHLY and CDR2 FYNNEI. This CDR3 comprises 14 residues. The CDR3 bases are TGTGCCAGCAGTGAAGCGGGTGGCGGCCTCGAGCAGTACTTC. This translates into CASSEAGGGLEQYF.

This clonotype was detected many times. This chain uses TRBV7-2 with TRBJ2-7, with TRBD2 identical over 8 bases. Germline lookup yields CDR1 SGHTA and CDR2 FQGNSA. This CDR3 has 18 residues. Unmatched junction bases numbered 11, after V lost 1 base and J lost 0 bases. CDR3 nucleotides: TGTGCCAGCAGCTTAGGTTTAAGCGGGAGCTGGCCCTCCTACGAGCAGTACTTC. Residues: CASSLGLSGSWPSYEQYF.

The rearrangement joins TRBV6-2 or TRBV6-3 to TRBJ2-7, with D possibly being TRBD2 (6 bases). The CDR3 loop spans 15 amino acids. CDR1 and CDR2 from the germline V gene are MNHEY and SVGEGT. V shed 2 bases and J shed 4 bases, with 15 bases lying between them. CDR3 sequence: CASSYDPGAGYEQYF. The CDR3 nucleotides are TGTGCCAGCAGTTACGATCCCGGTGCGGGGTACGAGCAGTACTTC.

The J gene is TRBJ1-1, the V gene TRBV29-1; D may be TRBD1 (5 bases). The germline V gene encodes CDR1 SQVTM and CDR2 ANQGSEA. CDR3 length: 14 residues. V dropped 7 bases and J dropped 0 bases, with 15 bases sitting between them. CDR3 bases: TGCAGCGCCTTCAACACAGGTATGAACACTGAAGCTTTCTTT. It codes for CSAFNTGMNTEAFF.

The table lists this clonotype with many counts. This chain uses TRBV19 with TRBJ2-4; 9 bases fit TRBD1. The CDR3 sequence is 17 residues long. The germline gives CDR1 LNHDA, CDR2 SQIVND (reference sequence). Losses at the gene ends were 6 bases for V and 1 base for J; bases not matched to a gene: 10. The CDR3 is CASRVRTGGMAKNIQYF. DNA of the CDR3: TGTGCCAGTAGAGTTCGCACAGGGGGCATGGCCAAAAACATTCAGTACTTC.

This clonotype was picked up a small number of times. The chain carries TRBV2 and TRBJ2-7; D possibly corresponds to TRBD2 (5 bases). The CDR3 runs to 14 residues. Trimming removed 5 bases at V and 4 bases at J, with 15 bases between. CDR1 is SNHLY, CDR2 FYNNEI, per germline. The CDR3 here is CASSFGLGGYEQYF. CDR3 nucleotide sequence: TGTGCCAGCAGTTTCGGACTGGGCGGGTACGAGCAGTACTTC.

The table lists this clonotype with many counts. The chain employs TRBV20-1 and TRBJ2-5; D is uncertain. Trimming stripped 3 bases from V and 0 bases from J, with 11 bases between. The CDR3 runs to 14 residues. The germline V gene has CDR1 DFQATT and CDR2 SNEGSKA (reference sequence). For the CDR3, the DNA is TGCAGTGCTAGTCCCCAGGCAGACCAAGAGACCCAGTACTTC. This gives the protein CSASPQADQETQYF.

This chain uses TRBV10-3 with TRBJ1-1; D ambiguous. Germline V gene data show CDR1 as ENHRY and CDR2 as SYGVKD. The germline V and J ends were trimmed by 11 bases and 0 bases, with 19 bases remaining between them. This CDR3 is 15 amino acids long. This CDR3 is CASPAPTPLNTEAFF. In nucleotides, the CDR3 is TGTGCCTCCCCCGCGCCGACCCCTTTGAACACTGAAGCTTTCTTT.